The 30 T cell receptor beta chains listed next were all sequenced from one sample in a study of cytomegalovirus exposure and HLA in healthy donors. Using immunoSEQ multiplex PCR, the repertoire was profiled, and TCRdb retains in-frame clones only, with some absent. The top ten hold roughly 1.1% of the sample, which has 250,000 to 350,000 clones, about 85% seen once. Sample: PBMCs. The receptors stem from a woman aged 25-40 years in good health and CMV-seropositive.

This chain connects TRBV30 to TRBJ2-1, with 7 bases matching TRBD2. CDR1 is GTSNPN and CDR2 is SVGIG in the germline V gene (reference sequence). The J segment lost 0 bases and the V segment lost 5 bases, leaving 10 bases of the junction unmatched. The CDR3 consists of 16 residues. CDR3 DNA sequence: TGTGCCTGGCTTTCGCGCGGGAGAGGCTCCTACAATGAGCAGTTCTTC. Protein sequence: CAWLSRGRGSYNEQFF.

In DNA form, the CDR3 reads TGTGCCAGCAGTTCCGGTACAGGGAACACTGAAGCTTTCTTT. It codes for CASSSGTGNTEAFF. The chain joins TRBV6-5 to TRBJ1-1; possible D gene TRBD1, 5 bases. Germline V CDR1 and CDR2: MNHEY, SVGAGI. Deletions cut 4 bases from V and 1 base from J, with 10 bases between. CDR3 size: 14 residues.

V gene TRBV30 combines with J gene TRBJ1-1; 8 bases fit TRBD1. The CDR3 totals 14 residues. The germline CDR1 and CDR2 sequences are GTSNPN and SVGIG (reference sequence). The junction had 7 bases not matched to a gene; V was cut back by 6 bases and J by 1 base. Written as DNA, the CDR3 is TGTGCCTGCCGGACAGGGACGGCGAACACTGAAGCTTTCTTT. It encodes CACRTGTANTEAFF.

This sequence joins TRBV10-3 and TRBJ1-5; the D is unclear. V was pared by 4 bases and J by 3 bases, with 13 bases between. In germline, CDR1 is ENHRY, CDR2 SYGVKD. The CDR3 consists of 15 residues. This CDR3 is CAISGLDGDNQPQHF. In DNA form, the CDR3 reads TGTGCCATCAGTGGACTCGACGGAGACAATCAGCCCCAGCATTTT.

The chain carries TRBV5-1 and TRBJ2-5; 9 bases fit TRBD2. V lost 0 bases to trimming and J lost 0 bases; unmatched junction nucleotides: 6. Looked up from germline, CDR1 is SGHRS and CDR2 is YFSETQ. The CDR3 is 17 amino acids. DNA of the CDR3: TGCGCCAGCAGCTTGGAGGTCGCGGGGGGGTACCAAGAGACCCAGTACTTC. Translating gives CASSLEVAGGYQETQYF.

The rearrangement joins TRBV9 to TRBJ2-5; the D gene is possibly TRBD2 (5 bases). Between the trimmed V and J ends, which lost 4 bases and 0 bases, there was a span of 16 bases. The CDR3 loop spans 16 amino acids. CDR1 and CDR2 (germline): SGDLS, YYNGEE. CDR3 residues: CASSYSHEGDQETQYF. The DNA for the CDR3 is TGTGCCAGCAGCTATTCCCATGAGGGCGACCAAGAGACCCAGTACTTC.

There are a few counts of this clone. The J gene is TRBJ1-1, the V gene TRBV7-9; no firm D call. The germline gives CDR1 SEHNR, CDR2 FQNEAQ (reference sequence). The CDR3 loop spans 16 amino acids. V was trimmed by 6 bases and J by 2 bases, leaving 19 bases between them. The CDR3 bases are TGTGCCAGCAGGTTCCCGGCGGGCGTTCTTAACACTGAAGCTTTCTTT. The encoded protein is CASRFPAGVLNTEAFF.

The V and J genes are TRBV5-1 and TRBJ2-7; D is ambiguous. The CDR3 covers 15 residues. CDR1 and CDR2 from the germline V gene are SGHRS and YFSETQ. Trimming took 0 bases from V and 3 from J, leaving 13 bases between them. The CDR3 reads CASSLGRVPIYEQYF. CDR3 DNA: TGCGCCAGCAGCTTGGGACGCGTGCCCATCTACGAGCAGTACTTC. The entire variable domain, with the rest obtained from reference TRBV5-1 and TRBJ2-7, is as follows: KAGVTQTPRYLIKTRGQQVTLSCSPISGHRSVSWYQQTPGQGLQFLFEYFSETQRNKGNFPGRFSGRQFSNSRSEMNVSTLELGDSALYLCASSLGRVPIYEQYFGPGTRLTVT.

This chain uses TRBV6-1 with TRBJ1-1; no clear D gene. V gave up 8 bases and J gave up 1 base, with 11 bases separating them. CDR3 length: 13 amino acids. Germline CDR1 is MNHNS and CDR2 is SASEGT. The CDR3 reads CASSRNENTEAFF. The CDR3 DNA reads TGTGCCAGCTCGAGGAATGAGAACACTGAAGCTTTCTTT.

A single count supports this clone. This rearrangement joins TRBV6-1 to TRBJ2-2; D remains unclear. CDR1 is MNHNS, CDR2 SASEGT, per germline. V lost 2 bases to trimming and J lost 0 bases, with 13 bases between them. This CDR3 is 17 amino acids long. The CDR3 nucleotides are TGTGCCAGCAGTGAAAACCGACGAGCCGCGAACACCGGGGAGCTGTTTTTT. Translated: CASSENRRAANTGELFF.

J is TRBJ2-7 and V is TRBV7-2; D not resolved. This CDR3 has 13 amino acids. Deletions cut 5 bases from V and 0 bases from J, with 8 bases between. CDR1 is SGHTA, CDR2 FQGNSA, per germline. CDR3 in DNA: TGTGCCAGCAGCCCCAGCCCCTCCTACGAGCAGTACTTC. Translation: CASSPSPSYEQYF.

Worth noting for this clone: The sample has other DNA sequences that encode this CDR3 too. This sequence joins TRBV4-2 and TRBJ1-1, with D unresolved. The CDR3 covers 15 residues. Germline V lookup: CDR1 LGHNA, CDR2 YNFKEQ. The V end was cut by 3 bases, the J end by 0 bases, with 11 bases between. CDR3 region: CASSQGSVMNTEAFF. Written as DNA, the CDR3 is TGTGCCAGCAGCCAGGGATCGGTAATGAACACTGAAGCTTTCTTT.

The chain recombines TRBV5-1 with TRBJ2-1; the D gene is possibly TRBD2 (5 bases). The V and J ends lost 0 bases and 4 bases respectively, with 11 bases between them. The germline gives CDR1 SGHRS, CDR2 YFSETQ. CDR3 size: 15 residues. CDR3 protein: CASSLVSPGYNEQFF. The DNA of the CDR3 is TGCGCCAGCAGCTTGGTGAGCCCGGGATACAATGAGCAGTTCTTC.

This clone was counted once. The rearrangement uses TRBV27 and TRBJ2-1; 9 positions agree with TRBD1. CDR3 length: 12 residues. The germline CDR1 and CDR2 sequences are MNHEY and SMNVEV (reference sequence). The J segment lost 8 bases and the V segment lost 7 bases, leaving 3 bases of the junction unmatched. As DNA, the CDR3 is TGTGCCAGCACGACAGGGGGAGATGAGCAGTTCTTC. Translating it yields CASTTGGDEQFF.

CDR3 region: CASSDSGRGNQPQHF. The CDR3 DNA sequence: TGTGCCAGCAGTGATAGTGGGCGGGGCAATCAGCCCCAGCATTTT. The chain recombines TRBV6-1 with TRBJ1-5; D remains ambiguous. Germline V gives CDR1 MNHNS, CDR2 SASEGT. This CDR3 spans 15 amino acids. V dropped 3 bases and J dropped 2 bases, with 11 bases sitting between them.

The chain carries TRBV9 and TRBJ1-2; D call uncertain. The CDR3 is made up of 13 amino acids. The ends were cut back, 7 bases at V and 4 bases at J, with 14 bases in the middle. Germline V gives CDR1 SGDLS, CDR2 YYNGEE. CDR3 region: CASLSADPYGYTF. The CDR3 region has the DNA TGTGCCAGCCTATCGGCAGATCCCTATGGCTACACCTTC. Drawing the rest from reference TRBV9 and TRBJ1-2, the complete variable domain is DSGVTQTPKHLITATGQRVTLRCSPRSGDLSVYWYQQSLDQGLQFLIQYYNGEERAKGNILERFSAQQFPDLHSELNLSSLELGDSALYFCASLSADPYGYTFGSGTRLTVV.

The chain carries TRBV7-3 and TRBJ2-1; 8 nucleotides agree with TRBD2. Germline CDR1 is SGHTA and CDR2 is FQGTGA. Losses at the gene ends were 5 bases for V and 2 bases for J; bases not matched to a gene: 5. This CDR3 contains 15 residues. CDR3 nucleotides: TGTGCCAGCAGCCTCGGGACTAGGCCCTACAATGAGCAGTTCTTC. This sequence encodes CASSLGTRPYNEQFF.

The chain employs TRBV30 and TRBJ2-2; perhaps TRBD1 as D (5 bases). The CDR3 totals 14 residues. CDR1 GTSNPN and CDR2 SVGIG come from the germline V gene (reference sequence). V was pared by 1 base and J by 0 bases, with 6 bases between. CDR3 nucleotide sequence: TGTGCCTGGAGTGGGACACCGAACACCGGGGAGCTGTTTTTT. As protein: CAWSGTPNTGELFF.

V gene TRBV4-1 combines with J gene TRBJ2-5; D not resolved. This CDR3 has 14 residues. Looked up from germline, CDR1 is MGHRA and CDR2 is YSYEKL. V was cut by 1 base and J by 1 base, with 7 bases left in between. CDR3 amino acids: CASSQARTQETQYF. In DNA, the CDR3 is TGCGCCAGCAGCCAAGCCAGGACCCAAGAGACCCAGTACTTC.

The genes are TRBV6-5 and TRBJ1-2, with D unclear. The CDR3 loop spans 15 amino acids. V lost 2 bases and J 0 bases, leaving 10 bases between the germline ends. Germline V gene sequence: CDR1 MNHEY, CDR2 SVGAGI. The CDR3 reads CASSYGEGANYGYTF. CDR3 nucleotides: TGTGCCAGCAGTTACGGAGAGGGAGCTAACTATGGCTACACCTTC.

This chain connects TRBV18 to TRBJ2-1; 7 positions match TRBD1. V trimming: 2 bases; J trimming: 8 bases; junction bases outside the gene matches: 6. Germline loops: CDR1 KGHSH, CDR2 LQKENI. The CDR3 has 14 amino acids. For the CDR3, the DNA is TGTGCCAGCTCACCAGGGACAGCTAACGATGAGCAGTTCTTC. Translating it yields CASSPGTANDEQFF.

The DNA of the CDR3 is TGTGCCAGTAGACCCGGGACAACGAACACCGGGGAGCTGTTTTTT. It translates to CASRPGTTNTGELFF. This chain links TRBV19 with TRBJ2-2, with D perhaps matching TRBD1 (6 bases). CDR3 length: 15 amino acids. The germline CDR1 and CDR2 sequences are LNHDA and SQIVND (reference sequence). V was clipped by 6 bases and J by 0 bases, with 11 bases between them. The full variable domain, rest sourced from reference TRBV19 and TRBJ2-2, is DGGITQSPKYLFRKEGQNVTLSCEQNLNHDAMYWYRQDPGQGLRLIYYSQIVNDFQKGDIAEGYSVSREKKESFPLTVTSAQKNPTAFYLCASRPGTTNTGELFFGEGSRLTVL.

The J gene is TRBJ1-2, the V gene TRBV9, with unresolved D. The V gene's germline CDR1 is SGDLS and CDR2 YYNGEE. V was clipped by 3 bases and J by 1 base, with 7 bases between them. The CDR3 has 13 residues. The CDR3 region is CASSASNNYGYTF. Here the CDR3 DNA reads TGTGCCAGCAGCGCGAGTAATAACTATGGCTACACCTTC.

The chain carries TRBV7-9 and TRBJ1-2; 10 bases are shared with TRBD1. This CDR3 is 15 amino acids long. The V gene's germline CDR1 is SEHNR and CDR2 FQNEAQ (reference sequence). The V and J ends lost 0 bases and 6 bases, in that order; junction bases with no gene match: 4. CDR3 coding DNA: TGTGCCAGCAGCTTAGCACGGACAGGGGGAGATGGCTACACCTTC. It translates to CASSLARTGGDGYTF.

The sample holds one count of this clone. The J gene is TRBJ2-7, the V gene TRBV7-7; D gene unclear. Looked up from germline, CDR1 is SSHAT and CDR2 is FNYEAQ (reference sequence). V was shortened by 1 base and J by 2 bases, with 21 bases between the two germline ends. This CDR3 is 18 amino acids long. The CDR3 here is CASSLVSLTSHQPYEQYF. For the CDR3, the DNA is TGTGCCAGCAGCTTAGTTTCTTTGACATCGCACCAACCCTACGAGCAGTACTTC.

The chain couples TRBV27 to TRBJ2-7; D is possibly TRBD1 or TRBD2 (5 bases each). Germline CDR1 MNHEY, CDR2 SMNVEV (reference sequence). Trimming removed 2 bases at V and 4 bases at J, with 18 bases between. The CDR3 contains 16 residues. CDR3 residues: CASSLDPGRSNYEQYF. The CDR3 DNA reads TGTGCCAGCAGTTTAGATCCAGGGAGAAGTAATTACGAGCAGTACTTC.

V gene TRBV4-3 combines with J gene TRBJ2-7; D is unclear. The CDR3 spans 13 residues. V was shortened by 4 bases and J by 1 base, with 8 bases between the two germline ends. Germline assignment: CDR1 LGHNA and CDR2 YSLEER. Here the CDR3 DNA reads TGCGCCAGCAGCCTGGCGCGTTCCTACGAGCAGTACTTC. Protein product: CASSLARSYEQYF.

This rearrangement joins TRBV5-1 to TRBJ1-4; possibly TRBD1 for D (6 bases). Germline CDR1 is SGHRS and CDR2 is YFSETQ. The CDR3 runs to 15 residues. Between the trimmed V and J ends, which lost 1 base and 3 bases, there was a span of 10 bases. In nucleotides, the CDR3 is TGCGCCAGCAGCTTGCAAGGGGGAGCTAATGAAAAACTGTTTTTT. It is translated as CASSLQGGANEKLFF.

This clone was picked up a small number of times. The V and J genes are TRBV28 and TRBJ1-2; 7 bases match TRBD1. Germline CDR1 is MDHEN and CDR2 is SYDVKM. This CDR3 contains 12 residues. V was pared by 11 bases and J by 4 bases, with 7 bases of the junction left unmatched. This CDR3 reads CAAGQEIYGYTF. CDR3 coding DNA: TGTGCCGCTGGACAGGAGATCTATGGCTACACCTTC.

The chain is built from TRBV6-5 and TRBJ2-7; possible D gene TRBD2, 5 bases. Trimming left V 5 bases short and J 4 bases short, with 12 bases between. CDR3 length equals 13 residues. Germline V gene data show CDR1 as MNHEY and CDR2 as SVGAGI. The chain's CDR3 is CASSPGVGYEQYF. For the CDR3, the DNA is TGTGCCAGCAGTCCCGGGGTGGGATACGAGCAGTACTTC.